Described below is a single TCR beta chain sequence and its context. Assay used: immunoSEQ multiplex PCR; TCRdb lists only in-frame clones, some missing. The profile shows some 200,000 clones, roughly 88% of them singletons. The source of the sample is a study of blood T cell repertoires in COVID-19. The ends lost 4 bases at V and 5 bases at J; junction bases unmatched: 11. This CDR3 is 16 amino acids long. Germline V CDR1 and CDR2: MNHEY, SVGAGI. The chain joins TRBV6-5 to TRBJ2-5; 9 bases align to TRBD1. The sequence was obtained from a woman older than 75 with acute or convalescent COVID-19. The sample comprised peripheral blood. The CDR3 DNA is TGTGCCAGCAGTTTCTTTAGGACAGGGGCAGGGGAGACCCAGTACTTC. Protein sequence: CASSFFRTGAGETQYF.